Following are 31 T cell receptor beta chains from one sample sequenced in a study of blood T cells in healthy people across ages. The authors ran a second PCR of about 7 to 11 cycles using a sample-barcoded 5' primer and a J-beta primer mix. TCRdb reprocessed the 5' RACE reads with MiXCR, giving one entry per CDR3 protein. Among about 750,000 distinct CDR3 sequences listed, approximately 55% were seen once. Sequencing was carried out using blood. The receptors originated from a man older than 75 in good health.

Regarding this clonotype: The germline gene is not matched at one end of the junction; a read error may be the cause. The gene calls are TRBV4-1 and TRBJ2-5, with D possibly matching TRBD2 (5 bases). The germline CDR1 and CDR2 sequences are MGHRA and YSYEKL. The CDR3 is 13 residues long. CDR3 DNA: TGCGCCAGCAGCCCCGGGATGCAAGAGGCCCAGTACTTC. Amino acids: CASSPGMQEAQYF.

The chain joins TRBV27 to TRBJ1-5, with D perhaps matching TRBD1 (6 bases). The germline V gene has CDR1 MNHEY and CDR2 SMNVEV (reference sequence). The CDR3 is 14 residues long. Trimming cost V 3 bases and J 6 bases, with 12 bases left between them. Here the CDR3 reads CASSFAGVGQPQHF. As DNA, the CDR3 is TGTGCCAGCAGTTTTGCAGGGGTGGGTCAGCCCCAGCATTTT.

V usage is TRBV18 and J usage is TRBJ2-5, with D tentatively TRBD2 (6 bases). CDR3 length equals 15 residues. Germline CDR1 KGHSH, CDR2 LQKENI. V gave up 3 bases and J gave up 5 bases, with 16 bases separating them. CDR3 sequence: CASSPLGGPSETQYF. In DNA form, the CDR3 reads TGTGCCAGCTCACCCCTCGGGGGACCCAGTGAGACCCAGTACTTC.

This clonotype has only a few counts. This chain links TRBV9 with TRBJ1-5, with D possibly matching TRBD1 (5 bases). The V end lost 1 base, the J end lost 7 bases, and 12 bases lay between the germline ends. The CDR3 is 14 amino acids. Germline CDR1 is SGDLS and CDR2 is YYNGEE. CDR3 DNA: TGTGCCAGCAGCGTATCAGGGATGGACCAGCCCCAGCATTTT. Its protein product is CASSVSGMDQPQHF.

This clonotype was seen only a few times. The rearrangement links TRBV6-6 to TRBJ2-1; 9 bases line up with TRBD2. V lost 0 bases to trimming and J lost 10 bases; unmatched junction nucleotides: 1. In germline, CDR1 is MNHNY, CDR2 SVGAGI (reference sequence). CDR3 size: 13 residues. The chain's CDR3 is CASSYSSGREQFF. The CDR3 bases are TGTGCCAGCAGTTACTCCAGCGGGAGGGAGCAGTTCTTC.

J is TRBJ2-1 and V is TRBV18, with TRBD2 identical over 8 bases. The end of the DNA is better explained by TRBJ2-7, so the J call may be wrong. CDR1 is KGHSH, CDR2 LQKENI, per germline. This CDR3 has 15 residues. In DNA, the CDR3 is TGTGCCAGCTCTCCGGGACTAGTCATCTACAATGAGCAGTACTTC. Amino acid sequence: CASSPGLVIYNEQYF.

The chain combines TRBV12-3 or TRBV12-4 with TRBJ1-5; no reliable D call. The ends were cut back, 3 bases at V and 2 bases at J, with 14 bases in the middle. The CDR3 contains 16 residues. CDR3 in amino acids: CASSFLRFHGNQPQHF. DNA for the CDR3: TGTGCCAGCAGTTTTCTACGGTTCCACGGCAATCAGCCCCAGCATTTT.

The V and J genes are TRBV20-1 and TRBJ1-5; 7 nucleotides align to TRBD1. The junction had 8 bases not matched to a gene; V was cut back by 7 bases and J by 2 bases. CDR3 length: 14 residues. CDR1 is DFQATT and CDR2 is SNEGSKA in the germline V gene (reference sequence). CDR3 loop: CSVSPGTGNQPQHF. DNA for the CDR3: TGCAGTGTGAGTCCTGGGACAGGCAATCAGCCCCAGCATTTT.

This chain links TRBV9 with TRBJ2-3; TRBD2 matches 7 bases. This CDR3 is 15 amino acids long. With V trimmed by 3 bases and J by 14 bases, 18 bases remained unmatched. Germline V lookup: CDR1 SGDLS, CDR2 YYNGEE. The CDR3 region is CASSGRGDEHRDAYF. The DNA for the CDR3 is TGTGCCAGCAGCGGCCGGGGGGACGAACACAGAGACGCGTATTTT.

The CDR3 DNA is TGTGCCAGCAGTTACTCAATAGGCCTAGCGGAGAATGAGCAGTTCTTC. It is translated as CASSYSIGLAENEQFF. The chain joins TRBV6-6 to TRBJ2-1; the match to TRBD2 covers 7 bases. This CDR3 spans 16 amino acids. Per the germline V gene, CDR1 is MNHNY and CDR2 is SVGAGI (reference sequence). J gave up 7 bases and V 0 bases, and 9 bases lay outside the gene matches.

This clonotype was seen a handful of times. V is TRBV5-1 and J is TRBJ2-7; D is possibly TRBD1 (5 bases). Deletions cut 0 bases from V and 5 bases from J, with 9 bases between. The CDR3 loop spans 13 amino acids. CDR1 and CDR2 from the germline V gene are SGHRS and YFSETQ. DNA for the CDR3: TGCGCCAGCAGCTTGGTGGCAGGGAACGAGCAGTACTTC. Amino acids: CASSLVAGNEQYF.

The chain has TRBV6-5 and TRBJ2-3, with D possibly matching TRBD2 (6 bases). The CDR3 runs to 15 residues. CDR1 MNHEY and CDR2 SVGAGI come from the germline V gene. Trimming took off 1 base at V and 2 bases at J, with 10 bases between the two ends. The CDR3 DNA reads TGTGCCAGCAGTTACTTGGGAGGCCCCACAGATACGCAGTATTTT. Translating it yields CASSYLGGPTDTQYF.

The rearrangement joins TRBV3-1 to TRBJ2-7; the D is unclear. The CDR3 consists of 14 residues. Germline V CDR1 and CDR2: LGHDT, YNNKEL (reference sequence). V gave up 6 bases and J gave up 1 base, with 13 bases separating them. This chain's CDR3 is CASSKGVGSYEQYF. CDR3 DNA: TGTGCCAGCAGTAAAGGAGTGGGTTCCTACGAGCAGTACTTC.

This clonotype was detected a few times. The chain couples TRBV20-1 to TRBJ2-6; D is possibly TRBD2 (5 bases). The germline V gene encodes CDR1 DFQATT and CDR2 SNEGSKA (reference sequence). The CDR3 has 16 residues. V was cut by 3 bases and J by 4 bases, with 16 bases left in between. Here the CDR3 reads CSARSGSPMGANVLTF. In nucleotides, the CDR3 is TGCAGTGCTAGGAGTGGGAGTCCCATGGGGGCCAACGTCCTGACTTTC.

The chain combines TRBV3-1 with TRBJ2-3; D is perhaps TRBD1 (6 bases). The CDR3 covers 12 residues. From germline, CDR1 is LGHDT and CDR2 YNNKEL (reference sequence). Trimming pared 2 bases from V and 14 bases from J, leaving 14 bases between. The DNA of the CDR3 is TGTGCCAGCAGCCAAACCGGGACAAACGCGTATTTT. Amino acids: CASSQTGTNAYF.

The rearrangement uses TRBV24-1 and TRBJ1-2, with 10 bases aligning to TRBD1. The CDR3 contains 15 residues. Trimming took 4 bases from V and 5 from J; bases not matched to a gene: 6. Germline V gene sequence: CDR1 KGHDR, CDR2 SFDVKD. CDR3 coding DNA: TGTGCCACCAGTGACGCCTGGGGACAGGGGTATGGCTACACCTTC. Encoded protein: CATSDAWGQGYGYTF.

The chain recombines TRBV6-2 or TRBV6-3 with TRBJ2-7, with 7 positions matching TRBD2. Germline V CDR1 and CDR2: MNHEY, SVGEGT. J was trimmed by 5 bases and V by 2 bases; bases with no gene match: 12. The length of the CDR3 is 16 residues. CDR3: CASSYPRGGVEHEQYF. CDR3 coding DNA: TGTGCCAGCAGTTACCCCCGGGGAGGGGTGGAGCACGAGCAGTACTTC.

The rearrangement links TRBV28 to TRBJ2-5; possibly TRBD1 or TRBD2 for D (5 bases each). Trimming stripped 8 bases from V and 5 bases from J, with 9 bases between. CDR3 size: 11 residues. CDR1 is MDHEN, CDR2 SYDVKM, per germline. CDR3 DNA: TGTGCCAGCGAGGGACGGGAGACCCAGTACTTC. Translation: CASEGRETQYF.

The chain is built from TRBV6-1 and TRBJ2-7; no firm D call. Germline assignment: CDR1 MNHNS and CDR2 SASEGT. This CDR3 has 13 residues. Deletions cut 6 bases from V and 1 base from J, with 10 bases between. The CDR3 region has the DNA TGTGCCAGCAGCCAATCCCTTTCCTACGAGCAGTACTTC. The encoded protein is CASSQSLSYEQYF.

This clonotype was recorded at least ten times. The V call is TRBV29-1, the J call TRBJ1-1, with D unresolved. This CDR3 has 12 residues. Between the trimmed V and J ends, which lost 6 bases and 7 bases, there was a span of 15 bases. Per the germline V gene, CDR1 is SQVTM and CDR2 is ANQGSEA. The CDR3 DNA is TGCAGCGTCGGGCAGGTTGCCTATGAAGCTTTCTTT. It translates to CSVGQVAYEAFF.

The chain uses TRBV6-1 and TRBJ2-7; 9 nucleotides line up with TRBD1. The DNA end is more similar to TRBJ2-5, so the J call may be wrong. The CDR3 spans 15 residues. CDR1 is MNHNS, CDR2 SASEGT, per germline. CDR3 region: CASSGNRGRGETQYF. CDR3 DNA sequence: TGTGCCAGCAGTGGGAACAGGGGGCGCGGGGAGACCCAGTACTTC.

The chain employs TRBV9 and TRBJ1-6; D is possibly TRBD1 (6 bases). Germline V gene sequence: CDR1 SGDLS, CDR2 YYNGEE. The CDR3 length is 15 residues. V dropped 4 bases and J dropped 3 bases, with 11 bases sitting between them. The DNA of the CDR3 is TGTGCCAGCAGCCTGACGGACAGCTATAATTCACCCCTCCACTTT. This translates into CASSLTDSYNSPLHF. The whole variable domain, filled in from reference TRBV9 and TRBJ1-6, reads DSGVTQTPKHLITATGQRVTLRCSPRSGDLSVYWYQQSLDQGLQFLIQYYNGEERAKGNILERFSAQQFPDLHSELNLSSLELGDSALYFCASSLTDSYNSPLHFGNGTRLTVT.

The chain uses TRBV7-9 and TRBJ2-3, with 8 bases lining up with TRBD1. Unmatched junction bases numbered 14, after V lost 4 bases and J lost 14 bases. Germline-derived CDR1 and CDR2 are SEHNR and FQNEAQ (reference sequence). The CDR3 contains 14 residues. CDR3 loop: CASSSDRARRDAYF. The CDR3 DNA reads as TGTGCCAGCAGCTCGGACAGGGCTCGCAGAGACGCGTATTTT.

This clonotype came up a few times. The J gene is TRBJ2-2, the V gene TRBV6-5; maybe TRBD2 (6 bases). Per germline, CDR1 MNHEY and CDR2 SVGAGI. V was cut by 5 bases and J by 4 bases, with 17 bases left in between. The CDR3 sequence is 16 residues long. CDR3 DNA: TGTGCCAGCAGTCTACTTGTGGGAGGCCCCACCGGGGAGCTGTTTTTT. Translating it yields CASSLLVGGPTGELFF.

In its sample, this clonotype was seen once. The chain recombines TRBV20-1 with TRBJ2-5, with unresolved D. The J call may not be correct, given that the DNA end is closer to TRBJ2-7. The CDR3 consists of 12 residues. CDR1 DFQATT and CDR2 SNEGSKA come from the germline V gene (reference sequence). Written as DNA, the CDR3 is TGCAGTGCTAACCCCGTGGCCTACGAGCAGTACTTC. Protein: CSANPVAYEQYF.

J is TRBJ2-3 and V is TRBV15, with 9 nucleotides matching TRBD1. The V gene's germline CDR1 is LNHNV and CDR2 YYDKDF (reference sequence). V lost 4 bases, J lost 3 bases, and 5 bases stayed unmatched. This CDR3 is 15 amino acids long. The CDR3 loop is CATSTGTGRTDTQYF. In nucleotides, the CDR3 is TGTGCCACCAGCACCGGGACAGGGAGGACAGATACGCAGTATTTT.

DNA of the CDR3: TGTGCCAGCAGCGCCGGGACAGGGTCGAGCTCCTACGAGCAGTACTTC. Translating gives CASSAGTGSSSYEQYF. J is TRBJ2-7 and V is TRBV21-1; the D segment call TRBD1 is taken from the table without a DNA check. TRBV21-1 is flagged as a pseudogene. There are 16 residues in the CDR3.

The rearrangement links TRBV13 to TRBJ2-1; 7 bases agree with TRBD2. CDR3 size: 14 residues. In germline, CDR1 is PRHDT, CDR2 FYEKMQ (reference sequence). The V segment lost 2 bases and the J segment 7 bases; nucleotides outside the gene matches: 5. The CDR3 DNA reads TGTGCCAGCAGCTTACGGGAGGACCGAAATGAGCAGTTCTTC. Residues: CASSLREDRNEQFF.

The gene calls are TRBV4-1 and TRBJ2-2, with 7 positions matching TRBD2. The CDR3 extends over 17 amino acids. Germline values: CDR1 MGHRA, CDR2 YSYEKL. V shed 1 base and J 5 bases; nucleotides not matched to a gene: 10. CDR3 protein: CASSQGYTAGVTGELFF. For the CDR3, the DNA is TGCGCCAGCAGCCAAGGTTACACGGCGGGAGTTACCGGGGAGCTGTTTTTT.

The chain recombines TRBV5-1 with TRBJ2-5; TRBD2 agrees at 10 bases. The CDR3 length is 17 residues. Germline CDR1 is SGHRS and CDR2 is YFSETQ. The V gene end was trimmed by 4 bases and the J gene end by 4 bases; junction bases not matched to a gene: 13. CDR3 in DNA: TGCGCCAGCAGCGTCTTCCCGGGACTAGCGATCGGAGAGACCCAGTACTTC. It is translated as CASSVFPGLAIGETQYF.

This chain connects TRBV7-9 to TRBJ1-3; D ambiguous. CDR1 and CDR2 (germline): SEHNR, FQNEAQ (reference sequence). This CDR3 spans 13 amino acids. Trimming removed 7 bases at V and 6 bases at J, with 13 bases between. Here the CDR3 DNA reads TGTGCCAGCACCGAGGCAGCCGCAAACACCATATATTTT. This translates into CASTEAAANTIYF. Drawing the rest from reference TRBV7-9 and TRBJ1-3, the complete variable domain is DTGVSQNPRHKITKRGQNVTFRCDPISEHNRLYWYRQTLGQGPEFLTYFQNEAQLEKSRLLSDRFSAERPKGSFSTLEIQRTEQGDSAMYLCASTEAAANTIYFGEGSWLTVV.